These 23 T cell receptor beta chains share one sample of origin, sequenced in a study of breast tumors, draining lymph nodes, adjacent tissues. Breast cancer patients provided tissue from their axillary draining lymph nodes. MiXCR was run by TCRdb on the multiplex PCR reads, yielding one entry per CDR3 protein. Of approximately 280,000 distinct CDR3 sequences detected, about 33% appear once; the ten largest clones hold 1.1%. The specimen was axillary lymph node tissue. The receptors come from a female donor with breast cancer. Some clones in this sample may be carry-over from other donors' samples.

This clonotype was observed at least ten times. This chain links TRBV7-9 with TRBJ2-1; 12 nucleotides match TRBD1. Germline V lookup: CDR1 SEHNR, CDR2 FQNEAQ (reference sequence). Trimming cost V 8 bases and J 9 bases; bases outside gene matches: 11. The CDR3 sequence is 15 residues long. CDR3 in amino acids: CASGIGTGGYVEQFF. The CDR3 DNA is TGTGCCAGCGGGATCGGGACAGGGGGCTATGTTGAGCAGTTCTTC.

This sequence joins TRBV25-1 and TRBJ1-4; D perhaps matches TRBD1 (5 bases). The CDR3 extends over 16 amino acids. The germline V gene has CDR1 MGHDK and CDR2 SYGVNS. V lost 4 bases to trimming and J lost 4 bases, with 16 bases between them. CDR3 in amino acids: CASSAKGVGVNEKLFF. CDR3 sequence (DNA): TGTGCCAGCAGTGCTAAAGGTGTAGGGGTTAATGAAAAACTGTTTTTT.

This clonotype was detected ten times or more. One end of the junction fails to match germline, which may point to a read error. The chain couples TRBV3-1 to TRBJ2-6; 7 bases align to TRBD2. The CDR3 totals 11 residues. Per the germline V gene, CDR1 is LGHDT and CDR2 is YNNKEL (reference sequence). CDR3 DNA sequence: TGTGCCAGCAGCCAATCGGGACTATTAGCTTTC. Its protein product is CASSQSGLLAF. Supplemented by reference TRBV3-1 and TRBJ2-6, the full variable domain reads DTAVSQTPKYLVTQMGNDKSIKCEQNLGHDTMYWYKQDSKKFLKIMFSYNNKELIINETVPNRFSPKSPDKAHLNLHINSLELGDSAVYFCASSQSGLLAFGAGSRLTVL.

This clonotype was observed a handful of times. Since a much larger clone is just one base distant, this may be a read error. This sequence joins TRBV19 and TRBJ1-2; D remains ambiguous. The ends were cut back, 7 bases at V and 1 base at J, with 13 bases in the middle. This CDR3 contains 14 residues. Germline V gene lookup returns CDR1 LNHDA and CDR2 SQIVND (reference sequence). The CDR3 is CASKGGYFNYGYTF. The CDR3 coding sequence is TGTGCCAGTAAGGGAGGCTATTTTAACTATGGCTACACCTTC.

A word on this clonotype: Being one base from a much bigger clone, this may be a read error. The chain uses TRBV7-6 and TRBJ2-2; 16 bases fit TRBD2. Per the germline V gene, CDR1 is SGHVS and CDR2 is FNYEAQ. This CDR3 has 18 amino acids. The CDR3 sequence: CASSLAGLAGGNAGELFF. The DNA for the CDR3 is TGTGCCAGCAGCTTAGCGGGACTAGCGGGAGGGAACGCCGGGGAGCTGTTTTTT.

This clonotype was seen more than once but under ten times. The junction departs from germline at one end; a sequencing error may be responsible. This sequence joins TRBV6-6 and TRBJ1-5; the match to TRBD1 covers 7 bases. Germline CDR1 reads MNHNY; CDR2 reads SVGAGI (reference sequence). This CDR3 has 19 amino acids. CDR3 loop: CASSHSILATGTSNQPQHF. CDR3 nucleotides: TGTGCCAGCAGTCACTCGATCTTAGCGACAGGGACAAGCAATCAGCCCCAGCATTTT.

Points on this clonotype: Given a much more abundant clone one base away, this may be a read error. Lacking the conserved final phenylalanine or tryptophan, this CDR3 likely reflects a read error. The rearrangement joins TRBV11-1 to TRBJ2-1, with D perhaps matching TRBD2 (6 bases). This CDR3 has 15 residues. CDR1 SGHAT and CDR2 FQDESV come from the germline V gene (reference sequence). The germline V and J ends were trimmed by 0 bases and 7 bases, with 13 bases remaining between them. The chain's CDR3 is CASSLALGSGNEQFS. CDR3 nucleotide sequence: TGTGCCAGCAGCTTAGCACTAGGCAGCGGGAATGAGCAGTTCTCC.

A note on this clonotype: This may arise from a read error, as a much more abundant clone is one base away. This rearrangement joins TRBV20-1 to TRBJ1-5; D ambiguous. V was pared by 5 bases and J by 9 bases, with 20 bases between. CDR3 size: 14 residues. Germline loops: CDR1 DFQATT, CDR2 SNEGSKA (reference sequence). This CDR3 is CSAGTGVGYPPQHF. The CDR3 DNA follows: TGCAGTGCTGGAACCGGGGTGGGCTATCCGCCCCAGCATTTT.

The table lists this clonotype with many counts. This chain connects TRBV11-2 to TRBJ1-6; D ambiguous. With 2 bases removed from V and 7 bases from J, the gap between germline ends came to 3 bases. Germline V gene lookup returns CDR1 SGHAT and CDR2 FQNNGV. The CDR3 totals 12 residues. CDR3 region: CASSLRNSPLHF. The CDR3, as DNA: TGTGCCAGCAGCTTACGAAATTCACCCCTCCACTTT.

Details on this clonotype: Without the conserved terminal phenylalanine or tryptophan, this CDR3 likely stems from a read error. The chain employs TRBV9 and TRBJ2-1, with 10 bases matching TRBD2. With 3 bases clipped from V and 6 bases from J, the junction kept 3 bases outside the gene matches. CDR1 and CDR2 from the germline V gene are SGDLS and YYNGEE. This CDR3 has 14 amino acids. CDR3 region: CASSARTSGNEQFL. CDR3 nucleotide sequence: TGTGCCAGCAGCGCCCGGACTAGCGGCAATGAGCAGTTCCTC.

Worth noting for this clonotype: A much larger clone sits a single nucleotide away, making a read error possible. The chain links TRBV12-3 or TRBV12-4 to TRBJ2-3; TRBD2 aligns across 11 bases. There are 16 residues in the CDR3. The CDR3 DNA reads TGTGCCAGCAGTGTAGCGGGACTAGCGGAACCAAGAGAGCAGTATTTT. It specifies CASSVAGLAEPREQYF.

There are many counts of this clonotype. V and J are TRBV20-1 and TRBJ2-1, with 14 positions matching TRBD2. The ends lost 2 bases at V and 7 bases at J; junction bases unmatched: 22. The CDR3 contains 21 residues. Germline lookup yields CDR1 DFQATT and CDR2 SNEGSKA (reference sequence). CDR3 coding DNA: TGCAGTGCTAGATCCCACCTGGGACTAGCGGGGGAACGACCTCATTTTAATGAGCAGTTCTTC. Its protein is CSARSHLGLAGERPHFNEQFF.

To note about this clonotype: A much larger clone differs by one base, so this may be a read error. The chain links TRBV12-3 or TRBV12-4 to TRBJ2-1, with TRBD2 matching over 13 bases. CDR3 size: 15 residues. CDR3 in DNA: TGTGCCAGCAGTTCACCGACTAGCGGGAGGTATGAGCAGCTCTTC. Translating it yields CASSSPTSGRYEQLF.

This chain connects TRBV27 to TRBJ2-7, with a weak D call TRBD2 (5 bases). The CDR3 totals 14 residues. Trimming removed 4 bases at V and 1 base at J, with 11 bases between. Germline V gives CDR1 MNHEY, CDR2 SMNVEV (reference sequence). CDR3 sequence (DNA): TGTGCCAGCAGTTCTATCCGGGGATCCTACGAGCAGTACTTC. Protein: CASSSIRGSYEQYF.

This clonotype was detected a few times. A much larger clonotype is one base distant, so this may be a read error. Without the conserved terminal phenylalanine or tryptophan, this CDR3 likely stems from a read error. The rearrangement uses TRBV19 and TRBJ2-3, with D tentatively TRBD2 (6 bases). With 6 bases removed from V and 0 bases from J, the gap between germline ends came to 16 bases. Germline V gene sequence: CDR1 LNHDA, CDR2 SQIVND (reference sequence). CDR3 length: 16 residues. The CDR3 spells CASRDVWGDSTDTQYS. The CDR3 bases are TGTGCCAGTAGGGATGTATGGGGGGATAGCACAGATACGCAGTATTCT.

As regards this clonotype: A much larger clone lies a single base off, so this may be a read error. V is TRBV11-3 and J is TRBJ2-1; D perhaps matches TRBD2 (6 bases). The CDR3 length is 14 residues. The germline V gene encodes CDR1 SGHNT and CDR2 YENEEA. Trimming stripped 11 bases from V and 9 bases from J, with 23 bases between. In nucleotides, the CDR3 is TGTGCCCCCCCCAGGCTCGGGGGAATGGGTGAGCAGTTCTTC. This encodes CAPPRLGGMGEQFF.

On this clonotype itself: Just one base apart from a much larger clone, this may be a read error. The rearrangement joins TRBV12-3 or TRBV12-4 to TRBJ2-7; the D is unclear. With 7 bases removed from V and 4 bases from J, the gap between germline ends came to 17 bases. The CDR3 sequence is 14 residues long. In DNA form, the CDR3 reads TGTGCCAGCACTACCGCCATGAGGCTGTACGAGCAGTACTTC. This gives the protein CASTTAMRLYEQYF.

There are many counts of this clonotype. The V and J genes are TRBV7-8 and TRBJ1-3, with 8 bases identical to TRBD1. Germline values: CDR1 SGHVS, CDR2 FQNEAQ. Germline trimming cut 5 bases from V and 8 bases from J; bases unmatched to any gene: 8. CDR3 length: 14 residues. CDR3 nucleotides: TGTGCCAGCAGCCCTGGACAGGGTCCGGACACCATATATTTT. Amino acid sequence: CASSPGQGPDTIYF.

As concerns this clonotype: The missing conserved phenylalanine or tryptophan at the end of this CDR3 makes a read error likely. The chain has TRBV10-3 and TRBJ2-5, with 8 bases fitting TRBD2. Germline assignment: CDR1 ENHRY and CDR2 SYGVKD. The CDR3 sequence is 14 residues long. The CDR3 DNA reads as TGTGCTATCAGTGTGCAGCGGGAGATGGAGACCCAGTACCTC. The encoded protein is CAISVQREMETQYL.

This clonotype was observed at least ten times. CDR3 region: CASSLSVAGVWDGYTF. CDR3 sequence (DNA): TGTGCCAGCAGCTTGTCCGTCGCAGGTGTCTGGGATGGCTACACCTTC. The chain uses TRBV11-2 and TRBJ1-2; D is unclear. Germline V CDR1 and CDR2: SGHAT, FQNNGV. V was clipped by 3 bases and J by 6 bases, with 20 bases between them. CDR3 length: 16 residues.

This rearrangement joins TRBV12-3 or TRBV12-4 to TRBJ1-2; D gene ambiguous. Trimming left V 5 bases short and J 2 bases short, with 15 bases between. The CDR3 is 15 residues long. In DNA form, the CDR3 reads TGTGCCAGCAGTGGGGAGCGGGGATCCAACTATGGCTACACCTTC. It is translated as CASSGERGSNYGYTF.

This rearrangement joins TRBV5-6 to TRBJ2-3; perhaps TRBD1 as D (6 bases). CDR1 is SGHDT, CDR2 YYEEEE, per germline. This CDR3 has 13 residues. Trimming took 7 bases from V and 11 from J, leaving 20 bases between them. The CDR3 region has the DNA TGTGCCAGCGAAGGGGGAGAGGCTGCCGAGCAGTATTTT. Translating it yields CASEGGEAAEQYF.

The chain recombines TRBV6-2 or TRBV6-3 with TRBJ2-3, with D uncertain. Germline V gives CDR1 MNHEY, CDR2 SVGEGT. This CDR3 region has 14 residues. CDR3 sequence (DNA): TGTGACAGTCCCCCTCCTTATAGCACAGATACGCAGTATTTT. Amino acids: CDSPPPYSTDTQYF.